The T cell receptor (beta chain) described here comes from a study of T cells after somatic rescue of genetic block. TCRdb keeps only in-frame clones here, not all; method: immunoSEQ multiplex PCR. The table shows roughly 65,000 clones, with 80% to 95% occurring only once. V dropped 2 bases and J dropped 7 bases, with 9 bases sitting between them. Germline V gives CDR1 KGHSH, CDR2 LQKENI. The CDR3 totals 12 residues. The clonotype originates from a man aged 40-55 years. Sequenced sample: peripheral blood mononuclear cells (PBMCs). The chain employs TRBV18 and TRBJ2-7; D remains unclear. DNA of the CDR3: TGTGCCAGCTCACCAGATCCCCAAGAGCAGTACTTC. Protein: CASSPDPQEQYF.